This T cell receptor beta chain is drawn from a study of T cell responses to AZD1222 COVID-19 vaccine. Overall study results and limits: Among the donors, most were white British and more were female, and clonal diversity was possibly underestimated. Scientists sampled the repertoires only once the peak T cell response had passed. At baseline, just a handful of AZD1222 recipients tested seropositive.

Per germline, CDR1 SGHNT and CDR2 YYREEE (reference sequence). V was trimmed by 5 bases and J by 0 bases, leaving 14 bases between them. CDR3 length: 15 residues. Clones were sequenced by immunoSEQ multiplex PCR, and TCRdb holds only the in-frame ones, with some missing. Of 160,000 or so clones in the sample, 90% were seen once. About this clone: Its antigen is undetermined.

The specimen was peripheral blood, collected 28 days after the second AZD1222 dose. The V call is TRBV5-4, the J call TRBJ1-1; D not certain. The sequence was collected from an adult who received the AZD1222 COVID-19 vaccine. The CDR3 loop is CASSTQISVNTEAFF. In DNA form, the CDR3 reads TGTGCCAGCAGTACACAGATATCGGTGAACACTGAAGCTTTCTTT.